The 17 T cell receptor beta chains in this list originate from one sample, sequenced in a study of blood T cell repertoires in COVID-19. Only in-frame clones appear in the TCRdb table, and some are missing; sequencing was by immunoSEQ multiplex PCR. This table holds under 250,000 clones, approximately 84% found once. Material for sequencing was peripheral blood. The receptor source for this set is a woman aged 55-69 years with acute or convalescent COVID-19.

V gene TRBV5-6 combines with J gene TRBJ2-1; the match to TRBD2 covers 9 bases. The germline CDR1 and CDR2 sequences are SGHDT and YYEEEE. The CDR3 totals 19 residues. Unmatched junction bases numbered 12, after V lost 2 bases and J lost 0 bases. The DNA for the CDR3 is TGTGCCAGCAGCTTTACTTCCGGGACTAGCAGGGCCTCCTACAATGAGCAGTTCTTC. It yields the protein CASSFTSGTSRASYNEQFF.

The sample holds a few counts of this clone. Other DNA sequences from this sample encode an identical CDR3 as well. V gene TRBV6-5 combines with J gene TRBJ1-1; 8 bases align to TRBD1. Germline CDR1 reads MNHEY; CDR2 reads SVGAGI. CDR3 length: 14 residues. V shed 5 bases and J 5 bases; nucleotides not matched to a gene: 7. Written as DNA, the CDR3 is TGTGCCAGCAGTAAACGGACAGGGTGGACTGAAGCTTTCTTT. Translating gives CASSKRTGWTEAFF.

The CDR3 sequence is CASSLVGNEKLFF. The CDR3 bases are TGTGCCAGCAGCTTAGTCGGTAATGAAAAACTGTTTTTT. J is TRBJ1-4 and V is TRBV7-9; D unresolved. The V and J ends lost 1 base and 4 bases respectively, with 4 bases between them. The CDR3 extends over 13 amino acids. Germline V lookup: CDR1 SEHNR, CDR2 FQNEAQ (reference sequence).

The chain is built from TRBV6-6 and TRBJ1-3; no reliable D call. V was trimmed by 7 bases and J by 4 bases, leaving 8 bases between them. Germline V CDR1 and CDR2: MNHNY, SVGAGI (reference sequence). The CDR3 loop spans 12 amino acids. The CDR3 DNA sequence: TGTGCCAGCACTAACAGCGGAAACACCATATATTTT. Translating it yields CASTNSGNTIYF.

The chain has TRBV5-1 and TRBJ2-7; TRBD1 agrees at 10 bases. CDR1 is SGHRS, CDR2 YFSETQ, per germline. Losses at the gene ends were 3 bases for V and 0 bases for J; bases not matched to a gene: 3. CDR3 length equals 15 residues. CDR3 protein: CASSWGQGSSYEQYF. The CDR3 bases are TGCGCCAGCAGCTGGGGACAGGGGAGCTCCTACGAGCAGTACTTC.

V gene TRBV9 combines with J gene TRBJ1-1, with TRBD1 identical over 7 bases. The CDR3 has 15 amino acids. V was pared by 3 bases and J by 0 bases, with 5 bases of the junction left unmatched. The V gene's germline CDR1 is SGDLS and CDR2 YYNGEE. The CDR3 spells CASSARQGLNTEAFF. The CDR3 DNA is TGTGCCAGCAGCGCCAGACAGGGTTTGAACACTGAAGCTTTCTTT.

This rearrangement joins TRBV6-5 to TRBJ1-1, with 11 bases aligning to TRBD1. Germline V gene data show CDR1 as MNHEY and CDR2 as SVGAGI. This CDR3 is 13 amino acids long. The J segment lost 3 bases and the V segment lost 6 bases, leaving 0 bases of the junction unmatched. The DNA for the CDR3 is TGTGCCAGCAGGGACAGGGGGCACACTGAAGCTTTCTTT. Its protein is CASRDRGHTEAFF.

The CDR3 sequence: CASSSGHLYEQYF. CDR3 sequence (DNA): TGCGCCAGCAGCTCGGGACACCTCTACGAGCAGTACTTC. The genes are TRBV5-1 and TRBJ2-7, with D possibly being TRBD1 (6 bases). CDR3 length: 13 residues. Germline V gene sequence: CDR1 SGHRS, CDR2 YFSETQ. Trimming shortened V by 3 bases and J by 3 bases, and 10 bases separated the two germline ends. The full variable domain, completed using reference TRBV5-1 and TRBJ2-7, is KAGVTQTPRYLIKTRGQQVTLSCSPISGHRSVSWYQQTPGQGLQFLFEYFSETQRNKGNFPGRFSGRQFSNSRSEMNVSTLELGDSALYLCASSSGHLYEQYFGPGTRLTVT.

This clone was detected only a few times. The chain joins TRBV2 to TRBJ1-2; TRBD1 agrees at 10 bases. J lost 6 bases, V lost 6 bases, and 4 bases had no gene match. Looked up from germline, CDR1 is SNHLY and CDR2 is FYNNEI. The CDR3 is 13 amino acids. CDR3 nucleotides: TGTGCCAGCAGGGGGACAGGGGCGAATGGCTACACCTTC. This encodes CASRGTGANGYTF.

As for this clone: The junction departs from germline at one end; a sequencing error may be responsible. The chain joins TRBV5-4 to TRBJ2-7, with a possible D match to TRBD2 (5 bases). CDR1 and CDR2 (germline): SGHNT, YYREEE (reference sequence). The CDR3 sequence is 15 residues long. CDR3 in amino acids: CATSPGSSHSYEQYF. The CDR3 coding sequence is TGTGCCACCAGCCCGGGGTCAAGTCATTCCTACGAGCAGTACTTC.

This chain connects TRBV12-3 or TRBV12-4 to TRBJ1-2; D call uncertain. This CDR3 contains 12 residues. Trimming took off 6 bases at V and 5 bases at J, with 10 bases between the two ends. The chain's CDR3 is CASSAAAYGYTF. The CDR3 DNA follows: TGTGCCAGCAGCGCGGCGGCTTATGGCTACACCTTC.

The chain has TRBV30 and TRBJ2-6, with no clear D. The germline CDR1 and CDR2 sequences are GTSNPN and SVGIG (reference sequence). The CDR3 has 17 amino acids. The germline V and J ends were trimmed by 2 bases and 0 bases, with 14 bases remaining between them. CDR3 DNA sequence: TGTGCCTGGAGTATTAAGACCGCAGGCTCTGGGGCCAACGTCCTGACTTTC. Its translation is CAWSIKTAGSGANVLTF.

The chain uses TRBV2 and TRBJ1-1, with 7 bases identical to TRBD1. V shed 6 bases and J 0 bases; nucleotides not matched to a gene: 7. The CDR3 spans 15 residues. Germline CDR1 and CDR2: SNHLY and FYNNEI. This chain's CDR3 is CASSGPGTVNTEAFF. DNA for the CDR3: TGTGCCAGCAGCGGCCCCGGGACAGTGAACACTGAAGCTTTCTTT.

The chain uses TRBV4-1 and TRBJ2-5; TRBD2 agrees at 12 bases. V lost 2 bases and J lost 4; bases outside the gene matches: 8. CDR1 and CDR2 from the germline V gene are MGHRA and YSYEKL. The CDR3 extends over 17 amino acids. The CDR3 loop reads CASSQRSSGGAGETQYF. Written as DNA, the CDR3 is TGCGCCAGCAGCCAAAGATCTAGCGGGGGGGCCGGAGAGACCCAGTACTTC.

The chain combines TRBV12-3 or TRBV12-4 with TRBJ2-5, with a possible D match to TRBD2 (6 bases). The CDR3 contains 13 residues. The V end lost 6 bases, the J end lost 1 base, and 9 bases lay between the germline ends. The CDR3 DNA reads as TGTGCCAGCAGACGGGACTCCCAAGAGACCCAGTACTTC. Translation: CASRRDSQETQYF.

In nucleotides, the CDR3 is TGTGCCAGCAGCCATTCAAGAACTAACACAGATACGCAGTATTTT. It specifies CASSHSRTNTDTQYF. The rearrangement uses TRBV3-1 (or the pseudogene TRBV3-2) and TRBJ2-3; D ambiguous. V gave up 3 bases and J gave up 2 bases, with 12 bases separating them. The germline V gene has CDR1 LGHDT and CDR2 YNNKEL (reference sequence). CDR3 length: 15 residues.

The chain employs TRBV10-3 and TRBJ2-1, with D tentatively TRBD2 (6 bases). Trimming took 10 bases from V and 6 from J, leaving 10 bases between them. CDR1 and CDR2 from the germline V gene are ENHRY and SYGVKD. The CDR3 sequence is 11 residues long. The CDR3 region is CATGGSNEQFF. Here the CDR3 DNA reads TGTGCCACCGGAGGGTCCAATGAGCAGTTCTTC.